The sequence of this TCR beta chain was determined in a study of blood T cell repertoires in COVID-19 (dated by TCRdb to 2018 to 2020). A note on the overall study: Samples from collaborators originated in the United States, Italy and Spain and spanned both the acute and convalescent phases of COVID-19. The prospective study material was composed of cDNA or gDNA derived from T cells, B-cell-depleted T cells, or PBMCs. The dataset comprised deeply sampled blood TCRbeta repertoires from subjects exposed to, actively infected with, or recovered from COVID-19. A freely available public database, intended as a resource for researchers studying the immune response to SARS-CoV-2, is where the repertoires were released. Samples were obtained from the ongoing ImmuneRACE study (first 160 participants) and from 1,200 or so subjects provided by 6 global collaborators. A de-identified subject ID, COVID-19 status, age in years and sex were almost always included in the sample metadata. Where available, HLA class I and class II types were obtained from metadata supplied by the sample provider rather than from assay-based typing. Summary of the overall study and its limitations: Clinical and demographic metadata were provided uncurated, with the amount varying by source and participant.

Collaborating institutions collected whole blood in K2EDTA tubes following their own protocols. For TCRbeta analysis, collaborators shipped samples in one of three forms: frozen whole blood, isolated PBMCs, or DNA extracted from either of those sample types. TCRbeta CDR3 regions were amplified from genomic DNA by means of the immunoSEQ Assay, a bias-controlled multiplex PCR. In the authors' own workflow: The number of nucleated cells in each sample was estimated by amplification of reference gene primers within the assay. To quantify the absolute abundance of each unique TCRbeta CDR3 rearrangement, sequence reads were collapsed and filtered. For each sample, productive Simpson clonality was calculated as the square root of Simpson's diversity index across productive rearrangements. As stored in TCRdb, this immuneACCESS dataset retains in-frame rearrangements with V and J assigned. A fraction of the clones does not appear; measured against another copy, unresolved V genes explain less than half of the discrepancy, and the remainder lacks a known reason. The V and J calls and the clone size are those of that table, but D and trimming were determined from the DNA. This sample gives about 150,000 clones in total; 80% of them show up just once. The top ten clonotypes cover more than 4% of the sample.

V ends up 3 bases short and J 0 bases short, with an unmatched junction base count of 4. The CDR3 contains 16 residues, cysteine and phenylalanine counted. The DNA shown is the 48-base CDR3, in frame from base 1. According to the germline V gene, CDR1 reads KGHSH and CDR2 reads LQKENI. With regard to this clone: No antigen is known for it. No base-level quality is on record; no much larger clone is a single base apart.

This TCR came from a woman aged 45-65 years with acute or convalescent COVID-19. Sequencing was carried out using peripheral blood. The chain is encoded by TRBV18 joined to TRBJ1-4; the central 7 bases match TRBD1. For the CDR3, the sequence is CASSPGQFATNEKLFF. The DNA reads as follows: TGTGCCAGCTCACCGGGACAGTTTGCAACTAATGAAAAACTGTTTTTT.